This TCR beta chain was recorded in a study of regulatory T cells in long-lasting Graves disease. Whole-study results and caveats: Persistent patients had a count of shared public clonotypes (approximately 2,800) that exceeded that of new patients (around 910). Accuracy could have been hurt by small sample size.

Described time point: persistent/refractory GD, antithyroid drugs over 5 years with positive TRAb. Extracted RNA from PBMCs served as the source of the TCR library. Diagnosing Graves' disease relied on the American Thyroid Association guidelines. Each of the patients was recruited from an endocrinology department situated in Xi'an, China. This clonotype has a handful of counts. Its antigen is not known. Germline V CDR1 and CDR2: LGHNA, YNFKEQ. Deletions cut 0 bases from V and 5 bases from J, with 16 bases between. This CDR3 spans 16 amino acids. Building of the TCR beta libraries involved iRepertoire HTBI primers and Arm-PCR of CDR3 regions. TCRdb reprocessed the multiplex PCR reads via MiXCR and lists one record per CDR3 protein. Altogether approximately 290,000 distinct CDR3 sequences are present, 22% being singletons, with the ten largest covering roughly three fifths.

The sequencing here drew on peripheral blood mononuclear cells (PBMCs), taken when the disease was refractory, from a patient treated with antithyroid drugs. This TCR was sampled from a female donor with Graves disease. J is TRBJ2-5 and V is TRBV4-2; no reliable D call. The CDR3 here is CASSQDHGALRETQYF. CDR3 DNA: TGTGCCAGCAGCCAAGATCACGGAGCACTACGGGAGACCCAGTACTTC.